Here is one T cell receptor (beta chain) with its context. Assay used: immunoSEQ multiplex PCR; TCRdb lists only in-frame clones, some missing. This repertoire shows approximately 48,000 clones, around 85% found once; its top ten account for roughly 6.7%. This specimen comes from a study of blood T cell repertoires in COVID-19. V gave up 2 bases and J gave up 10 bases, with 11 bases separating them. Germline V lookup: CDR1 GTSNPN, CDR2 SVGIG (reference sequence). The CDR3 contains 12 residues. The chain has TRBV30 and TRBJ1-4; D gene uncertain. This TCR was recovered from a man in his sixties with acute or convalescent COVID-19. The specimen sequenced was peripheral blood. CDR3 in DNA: TGTGCCTGGAGTAATGAGGCCCGAAAACTGTTTTTT. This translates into CAWSNEARKLFF. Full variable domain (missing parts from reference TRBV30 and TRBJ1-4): SQTIHQWPATLVQPVGSPLSLECTVEGTSNPNLYWYRQAAGRGLQLLFYSVGIGQISSEVPQNLSASRPQDRQFILSSKKLLLSDSGFYLCAWSNEARKLFFGSGTQLSVL.